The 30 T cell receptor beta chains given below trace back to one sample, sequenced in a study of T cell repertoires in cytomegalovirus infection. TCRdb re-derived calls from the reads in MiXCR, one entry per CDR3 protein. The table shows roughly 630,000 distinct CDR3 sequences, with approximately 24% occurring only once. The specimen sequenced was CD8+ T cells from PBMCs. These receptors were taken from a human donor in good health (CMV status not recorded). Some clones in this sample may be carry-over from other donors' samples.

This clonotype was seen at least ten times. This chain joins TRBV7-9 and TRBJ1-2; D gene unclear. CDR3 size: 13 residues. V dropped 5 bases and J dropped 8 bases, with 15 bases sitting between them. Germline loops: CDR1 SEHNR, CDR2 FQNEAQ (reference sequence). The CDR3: CASSLIGEDGYTF. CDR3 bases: TGTGCCAGCAGCCTTATCGGGGAAGACGGCTACACCTTC. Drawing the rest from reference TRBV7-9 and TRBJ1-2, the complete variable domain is DTGVSQNPRHKITKRGQNVTFRCDPISEHNRLYWYRQTLGQGPEFLTYFQNEAQLEKSRLLSDRFSAERPKGSFSTLEIQRTEQGDSAMYLCASSLIGEDGYTFGSGTRLTVV.

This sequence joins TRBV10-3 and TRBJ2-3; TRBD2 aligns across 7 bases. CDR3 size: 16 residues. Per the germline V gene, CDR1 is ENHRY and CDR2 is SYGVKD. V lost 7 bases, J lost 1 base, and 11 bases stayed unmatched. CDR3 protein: CAINLRDRGGTDTQYF. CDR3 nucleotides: TGTGCCATCAATCTCCGTGATCGGGGGGGCACAGATACGCAGTATTTT.

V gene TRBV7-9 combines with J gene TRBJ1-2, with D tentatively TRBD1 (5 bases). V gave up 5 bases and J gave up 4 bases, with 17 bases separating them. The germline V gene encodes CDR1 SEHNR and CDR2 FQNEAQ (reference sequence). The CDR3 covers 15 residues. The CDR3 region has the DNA TGTGCCAGCAGCCCCCCCGGGACGGAGGTCTATGGCTACACCTTC. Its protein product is CASSPPGTEVYGYTF.

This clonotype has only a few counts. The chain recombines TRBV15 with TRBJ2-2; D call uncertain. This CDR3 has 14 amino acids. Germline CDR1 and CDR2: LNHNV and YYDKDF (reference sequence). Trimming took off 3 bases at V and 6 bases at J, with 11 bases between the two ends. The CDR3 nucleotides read TGTGCCACCAGCAGGACCACTGGCGCCGGGGAGCTGTTTTTT. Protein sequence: CATSRTTGAGELFF.

In DNA, the CDR3 is TGTGCCAGCAGCCAGACGGGCAGGGTCGAGCAGTACGTC. This encodes CASSQTGRVEQYV. The chain carries TRBV7-9 and TRBJ2-7; perhaps TRBD1 as D (5 bases). CDR1 is SEHNR and CDR2 is FQNEAQ in the germline V gene (reference sequence). Trimming cost V 5 bases and J 6 bases, with 14 bases left between them. The CDR3 length is 13 residues.

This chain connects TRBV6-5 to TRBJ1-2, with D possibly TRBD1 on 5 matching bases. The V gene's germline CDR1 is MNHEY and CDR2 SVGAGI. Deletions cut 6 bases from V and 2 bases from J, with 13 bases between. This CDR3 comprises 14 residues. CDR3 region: CASRPPGRNYGYTF. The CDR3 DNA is TGTGCCAGCAGGCCTCCGGGACGGAACTATGGCTACACCTTC.

DNA of the CDR3: TGTGCCACCAGTGATTTATCAGGGCCGGACACCGGGGAGCTGTTTTTT. As protein: CATSDLSGPDTGELFF. J is TRBJ2-2 and V is TRBV24-1, with D tentatively TRBD1 (5 bases). The germline CDR1 and CDR2 sequences are KGHDR and SFDVKD. This CDR3 is built from 16 residues. Trimming removed 1 base from V and 3 bases from J, with 11 bases in between.

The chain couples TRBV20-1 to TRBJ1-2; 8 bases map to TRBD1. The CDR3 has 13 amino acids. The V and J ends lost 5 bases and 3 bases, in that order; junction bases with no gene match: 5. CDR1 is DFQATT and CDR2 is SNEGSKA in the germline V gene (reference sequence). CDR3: CSALDRADYGYTF. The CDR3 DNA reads TGCAGTGCTTTGGACAGGGCTGACTATGGCTACACCTTC.

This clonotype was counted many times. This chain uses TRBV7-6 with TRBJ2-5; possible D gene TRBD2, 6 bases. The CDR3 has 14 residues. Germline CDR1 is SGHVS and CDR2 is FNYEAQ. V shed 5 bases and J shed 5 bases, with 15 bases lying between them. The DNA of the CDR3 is TGTGCCAGCAGCGGGACGGGAGCCGGGGAGACCCAGTACTTC. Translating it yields CASSGTGAGETQYF.

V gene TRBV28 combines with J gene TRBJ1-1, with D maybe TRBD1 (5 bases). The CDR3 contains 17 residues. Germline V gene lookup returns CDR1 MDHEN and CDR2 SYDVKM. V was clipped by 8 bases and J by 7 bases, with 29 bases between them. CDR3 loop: CASGPLPRTGRKGEAFF. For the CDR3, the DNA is TGTGCCAGCGGCCCGTTACCTCGAACGGGGCGGAAGGGTGAAGCTTTCTTT.

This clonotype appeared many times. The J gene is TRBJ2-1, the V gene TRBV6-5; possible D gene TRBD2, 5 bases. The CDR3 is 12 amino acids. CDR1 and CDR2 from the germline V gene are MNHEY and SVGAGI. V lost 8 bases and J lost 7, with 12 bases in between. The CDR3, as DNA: TGTGCCAGCGACTCCCCGGGGAATGAGCAGTTCTTC. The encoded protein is CASDSPGNEQFF.

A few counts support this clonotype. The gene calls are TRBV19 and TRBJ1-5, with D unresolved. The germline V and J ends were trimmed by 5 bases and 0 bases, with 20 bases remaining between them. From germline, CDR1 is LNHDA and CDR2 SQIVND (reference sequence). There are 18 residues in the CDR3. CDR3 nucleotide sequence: TGTGCCAGTAGTCTCACCCCGTGGTACGGTCGTAGCAATCAGCCCCAGCATTTT. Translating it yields CASSLTPWYGRSNQPQHF.

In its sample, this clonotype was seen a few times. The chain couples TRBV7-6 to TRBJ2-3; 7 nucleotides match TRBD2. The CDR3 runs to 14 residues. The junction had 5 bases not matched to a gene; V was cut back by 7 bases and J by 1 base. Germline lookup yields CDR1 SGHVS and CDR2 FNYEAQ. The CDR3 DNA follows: TGTGCCAGCAACCCTGCGGGGGGCACAGATACGCAGTATTTT. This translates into CASNPAGGTDTQYF. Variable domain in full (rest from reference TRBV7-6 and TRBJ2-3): GAGVSQSPRYKVTKRGQDVALRCDPISGHVSLYWYRQALGQGPEFLTYFNYEAQQDKSGLPNDRFSAERPEGSISTLTIQRTEQRDSAMYRCASNPAGGTDTQYFGPGTRLTVL.

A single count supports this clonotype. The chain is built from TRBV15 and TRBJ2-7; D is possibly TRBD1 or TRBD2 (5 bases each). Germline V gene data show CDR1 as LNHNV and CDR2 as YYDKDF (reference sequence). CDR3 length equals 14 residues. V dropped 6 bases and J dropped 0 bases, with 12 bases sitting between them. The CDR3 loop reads CATRRGPYSYEQYV. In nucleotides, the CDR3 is TGTGCCACCAGGAGGGGTCCCTACTCCTACGAGCAGTACGTC.

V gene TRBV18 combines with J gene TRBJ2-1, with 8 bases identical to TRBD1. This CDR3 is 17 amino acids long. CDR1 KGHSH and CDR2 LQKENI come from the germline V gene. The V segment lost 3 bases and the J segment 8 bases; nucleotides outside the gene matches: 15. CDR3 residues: CASSPDSWAGGHDEQFF. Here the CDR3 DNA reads TGTGCCAGCTCACCGGATTCGTGGGCAGGGGGCCACGATGAGCAGTTCTTC.

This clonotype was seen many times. CDR3 nucleotides: TGTGCCAGCAGCCACCTGGCAGGGCAGGCGCACGAGCAGTACGTC. Translated: CASSHLAGQAHEQYV. This chain links TRBV7-6 with TRBJ2-7; tentatively, D is TRBD1 (5 bases). V dropped 5 bases and J dropped 5 bases, with 19 bases sitting between them. The germline V gene has CDR1 SGHVS and CDR2 FNYEAQ. There are 15 residues in the CDR3.

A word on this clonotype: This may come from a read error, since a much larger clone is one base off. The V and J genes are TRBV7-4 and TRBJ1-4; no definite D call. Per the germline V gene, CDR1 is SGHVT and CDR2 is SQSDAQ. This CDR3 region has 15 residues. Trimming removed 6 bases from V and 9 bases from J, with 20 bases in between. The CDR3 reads CASSNEAKDPKKLFF. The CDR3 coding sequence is TGTGCCAGCAGTAACGAGGCCAAAGATCCCAAAAAACTGTTTTTT.

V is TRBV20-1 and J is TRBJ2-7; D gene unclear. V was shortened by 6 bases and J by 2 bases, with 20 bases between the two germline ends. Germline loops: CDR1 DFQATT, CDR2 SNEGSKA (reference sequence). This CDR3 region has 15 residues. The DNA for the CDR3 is TGCAGTGCCCTAGACTCGGGCCATAGCCCCTACGAGCAGTACGTC. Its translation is CSALDSGHSPYEQYV.

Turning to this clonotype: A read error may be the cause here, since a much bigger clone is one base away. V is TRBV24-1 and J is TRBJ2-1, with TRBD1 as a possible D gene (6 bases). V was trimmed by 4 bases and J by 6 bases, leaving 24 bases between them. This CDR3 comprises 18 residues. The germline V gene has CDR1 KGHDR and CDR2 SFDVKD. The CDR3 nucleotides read TGTGCCACCAGTGAGCTGAAAACGGACAGTTCTGCCTGCAATGAGCAGTTCTTC. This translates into CATSELKTDSSACNEQFF.

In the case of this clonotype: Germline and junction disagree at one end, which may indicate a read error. CDR3 amino acids: CSAPGLAEEAQYF. CDR3 DNA: TGCAGTGCCCCAGGACTAGCGGAAGAGGCCCAGTACTTC. The chain links TRBV20-1 to TRBJ2-5; TRBD2 aligns across 10 bases. Germline V gene data show CDR1 as DFQATT and CDR2 as SNEGSKA (reference sequence). This CDR3 is built from 13 residues.

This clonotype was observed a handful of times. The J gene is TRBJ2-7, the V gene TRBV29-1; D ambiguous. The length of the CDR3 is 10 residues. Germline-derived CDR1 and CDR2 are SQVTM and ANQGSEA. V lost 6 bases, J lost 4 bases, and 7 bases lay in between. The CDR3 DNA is TGCAGCGTCCTGGGGTACGAGCAGTACTTC. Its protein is CSVLGYEQYF.

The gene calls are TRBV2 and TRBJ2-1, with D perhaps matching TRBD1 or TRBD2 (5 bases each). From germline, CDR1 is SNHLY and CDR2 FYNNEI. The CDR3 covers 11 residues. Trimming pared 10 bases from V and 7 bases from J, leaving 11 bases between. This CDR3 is CAIRGVNEQFF. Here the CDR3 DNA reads TGTGCCATCAGAGGGGTAAATGAGCAGTTCTTC.

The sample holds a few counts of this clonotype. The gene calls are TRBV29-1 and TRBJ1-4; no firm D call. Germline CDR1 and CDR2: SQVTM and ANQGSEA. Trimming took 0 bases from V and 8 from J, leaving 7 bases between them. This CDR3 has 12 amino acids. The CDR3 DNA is TGCAGCGTTGAAGACTCTTGGGAAAAACTGTTTTTT. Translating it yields CSVEDSWEKLFF.

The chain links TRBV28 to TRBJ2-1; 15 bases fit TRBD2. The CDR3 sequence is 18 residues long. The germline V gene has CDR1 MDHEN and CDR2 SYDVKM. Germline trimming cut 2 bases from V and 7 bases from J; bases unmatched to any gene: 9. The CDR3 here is CASSLGTSGGPYTNEQFF. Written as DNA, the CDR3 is TGTGCCAGCAGTTTAGGGACTAGCGGGGGGCCTTATACTAATGAGCAGTTCTTC.

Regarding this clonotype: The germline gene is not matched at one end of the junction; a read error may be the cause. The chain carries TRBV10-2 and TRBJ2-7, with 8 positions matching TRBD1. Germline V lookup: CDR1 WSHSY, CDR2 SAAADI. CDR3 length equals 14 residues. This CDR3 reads CASSAQGGPYVQYF. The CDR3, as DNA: TGCGCCAGCAGTGCACAGGGGGGCCCCTACGTGCAGTACTTC.

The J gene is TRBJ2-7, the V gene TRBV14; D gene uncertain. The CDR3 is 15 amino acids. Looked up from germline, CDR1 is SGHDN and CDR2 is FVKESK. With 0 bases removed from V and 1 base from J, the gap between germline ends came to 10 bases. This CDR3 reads CASSQDRFMSYEQYF. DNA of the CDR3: TGTGCCAGCAGCCAAGACAGGTTTATGTCCTACGAGCAGTACTTC.

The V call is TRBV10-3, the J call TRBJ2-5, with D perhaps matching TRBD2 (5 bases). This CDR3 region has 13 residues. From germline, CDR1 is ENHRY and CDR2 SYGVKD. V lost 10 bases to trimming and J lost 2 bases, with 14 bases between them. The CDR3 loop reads CATVETKQETQYF. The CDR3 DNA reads TGTGCCACCGTAGAGACTAAGCAAGAGACCCAGTACTTC.

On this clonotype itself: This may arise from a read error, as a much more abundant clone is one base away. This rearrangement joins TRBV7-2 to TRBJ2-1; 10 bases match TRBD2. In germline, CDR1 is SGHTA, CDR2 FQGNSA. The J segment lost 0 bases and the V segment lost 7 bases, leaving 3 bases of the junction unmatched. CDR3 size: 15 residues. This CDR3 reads CASNTSGASYNEQFF. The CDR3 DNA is TGTGCCAGCAACACTAGCGGGGCCTCCTACAATGAGCAGTTCTTC.

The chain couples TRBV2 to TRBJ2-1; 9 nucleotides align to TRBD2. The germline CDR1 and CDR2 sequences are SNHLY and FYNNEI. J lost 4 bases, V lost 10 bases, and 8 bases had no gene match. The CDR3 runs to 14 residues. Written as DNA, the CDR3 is TGTGCCAACAGCGGCGGGGGGGATTACAATGAGCAGTTCTTC. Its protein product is CANSGGGDYNEQFF.

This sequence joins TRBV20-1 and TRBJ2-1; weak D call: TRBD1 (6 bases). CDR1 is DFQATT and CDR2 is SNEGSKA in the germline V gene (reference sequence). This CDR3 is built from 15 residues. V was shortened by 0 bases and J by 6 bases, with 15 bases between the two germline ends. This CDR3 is CSARDHTGYGNEQFF. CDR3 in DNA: TGCAGTGCTAGAGATCATACAGGGTACGGCAATGAGCAGTTCTTC.